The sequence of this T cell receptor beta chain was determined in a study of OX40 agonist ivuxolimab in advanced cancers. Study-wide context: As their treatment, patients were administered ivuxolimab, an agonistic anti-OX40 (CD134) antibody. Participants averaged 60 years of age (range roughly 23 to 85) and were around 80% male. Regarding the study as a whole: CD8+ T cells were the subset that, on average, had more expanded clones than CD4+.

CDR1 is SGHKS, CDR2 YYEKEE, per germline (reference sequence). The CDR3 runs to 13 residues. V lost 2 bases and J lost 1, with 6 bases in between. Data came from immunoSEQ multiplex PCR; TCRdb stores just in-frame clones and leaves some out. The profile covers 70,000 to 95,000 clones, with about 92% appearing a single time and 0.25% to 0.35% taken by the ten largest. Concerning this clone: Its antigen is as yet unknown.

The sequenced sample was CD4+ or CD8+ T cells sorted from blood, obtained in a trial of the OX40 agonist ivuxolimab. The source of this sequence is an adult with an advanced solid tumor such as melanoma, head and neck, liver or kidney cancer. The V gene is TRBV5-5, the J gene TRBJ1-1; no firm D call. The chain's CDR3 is CASSFSTNTEAFF. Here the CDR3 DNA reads TGTGCCAGCAGCTTTTCTACGAACACTGAAGCTTTCTTT. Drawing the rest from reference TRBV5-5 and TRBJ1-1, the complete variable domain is DAGVTQSPTHLIKTRGQQVTLRCSPISGHKSVSWYQQVLGQGPQFIFQYYEKEERGRGNFPDRFSARQFPNYSSELNVNALLLGDSALYLCASSFSTNTEAFFGQGTRLTVV.